The source of this T cell receptor beta chain is a study of cytomegalovirus exposure and HLA in healthy donors. Findings and caveats of the study: CMV serostatus was the only immune exposure information that was available. Several V segments, TRBV6-2 and TRBV6-3 among them, could not be told apart and were dropped. It was shown in a later analysis that HLA-associated TCR beta chains were more clonally expanded than other, equally common chains. Segments of the TCR beta V type were, in most cases, productive about 90% or about 30% of the time in an earlier analysis.

Germline V gene sequence: CDR1 SGHNT, CDR2 YENEEA. CDR3 length: 13 residues. V was pared by 1 base and J by 1 base, with 3 bases between. Comments on this clone: Its antigen is as yet unknown.

The PCR ran on 60 Vbeta and 13 Jbeta primers. The protocol was immunoSEQ multiplex PCR, while the TCRdb copy is restricted to in-frame clones and leaves out a portion. The sample has around 150,000 clones, over 80% seen once. This sequence joins TRBV11-3 and TRBJ2-3; no firm D call. The sequence was collected from a human donor in good health. What was sequenced was PBMCs. The CDR3 protein is CASSLAGTDTQYF. The CDR3 region has the DNA TGTGCCAGCAGCTTAGCGGGCACAGATACGCAGTATTTT. Variable domain in full (rest from reference TRBV11-3 and TRBJ2-3): EAGVVQSPRYKIIEKKQPVAFWCNPISGHNTLYWYLQNLGQGPELLIRYENEEAVDDSQLPKDRFSAERLKGVDSTLKIQPAELGDSAVYLCASSLAGTDTQYFGPGTRLTVL.